One and the same sample provided the 22 T cell receptor beta chains below, sequenced in a study of neoadjuvant nivolumab and ipilimumab in lung cancer. Profiled with immunoSEQ multiplex PCR; TCRdb holds only in-frame clones, not every one. The sample records 2,000 or so clones, 85% being singletons. This specimen consisted of adjacent normal lung tissue, obtained after neoadjuvant nivolumab, alone or with ipilimumab, at or shortly before surgery. The receptors derive from an adult with non-small cell lung cancer.

This sequence joins TRBV9 and TRBJ2-5, with 10 bases fitting TRBD2. V was clipped by 0 bases and J by 4 bases; unmatched bases: 6. Germline CDR1 is SGDLS and CDR2 is YYNGEE. There are 16 residues in the CDR3. In nucleotides, the CDR3 is TGTGCCAGCAGCGTAGGTTCTAGCGGGAGAGCAGAGACCCAGTACTTC. As protein: CASSVGSSGRAETQYF.

J is TRBJ2-1 and V is TRBV5-4; 13 bases line up with TRBD2. This CDR3 region has 17 residues. With V trimmed by 2 bases and J by 7 bases, 9 bases remained unmatched. Germline V CDR1 and CDR2: SGHNT, YYREEE (reference sequence). CDR3 sequence: CASSFKTGLAGRNEQFF. In DNA, the CDR3 is TGTGCCAGCAGCTTTAAGACGGGACTAGCGGGAAGGAATGAGCAGTTCTTC. Drawing the rest from reference TRBV5-4 and TRBJ2-1, the complete variable domain is ETGVTQSPTHLIKTRGQQVTLRCSSQSGHNTVSWYQQALGQGPQFIFQYYREEENGRGNFPPRFSGLQFPNYSSELNVNALELDDSALYLCASSFKTGLAGRNEQFFGPGTRLTVL.

This clone was recorded only once. The chain combines TRBV2 with TRBJ2-1; D unclear. Germline V gene data show CDR1 as SNHLY and CDR2 as FYNNEI. Trimming cost V 4 bases and J 0 bases, with 7 bases left between them. This CDR3 spans 14 amino acids. CDR3 in amino acids: CASSVESSYNEQFF. The DNA for the CDR3 is TGTGCCAGCAGTGTGGAGAGCTCCTACAATGAGCAGTTCTTC.

This clone was observed a few times. This CDR3 reads CASSVTVNNYEQYF. The CDR3 coding sequence is TGTGCCAGCAGCGTCACAGTCAACAACTACGAGCAGTACTTC. The V call is TRBV7-8, the J call TRBJ2-7; no reliable D call. Trimming took 5 bases from V and 3 from J, leaving 14 bases between them. The CDR3 runs to 14 residues. Germline V gene data show CDR1 as SGHVS and CDR2 as FQNEAQ.

The chain carries TRBV2 and TRBJ2-5, with TRBD1 matching over 9 bases. Trimming took 6 bases from V and 7 from J; bases not matched to a gene: 9. Germline CDR1 reads SNHLY; CDR2 reads FYNNEI. The CDR3 totals 14 residues. The CDR3, as DNA: TGTGCCAGCAGCCAGACAGGGGGAGGTTGGACCCAGTACTTC. Protein sequence: CASSQTGGGWTQYF.

The chain carries TRBV11-3 and TRBJ2-1; 13 nucleotides line up with TRBD2. With 5 bases clipped from V and 9 bases from J, the junction kept 7 bases outside the gene matches. Germline CDR1 reads SGHNT; CDR2 reads YENEEA. The CDR3 is made up of 15 amino acids. CDR3 amino acids: CASSKGLAGYGEQFF. DNA of the CDR3: TGTGCCAGCAGCAAGGGACTAGCGGGATACGGTGAGCAGTTCTTC.

The rearrangement links TRBV14 to TRBJ1-1; D is possibly TRBD1 (5 bases). There are 15 residues in the CDR3. V was trimmed by 1 base and J by 0 bases, leaving 9 bases between them. CDR1 and CDR2 from the germline V gene are SGHDN and FVKESK. The CDR3 nucleotides read TGTGCCAGCAGCCAAGCCGGGGCTCTGAACACTGAAGCTTTCTTT. Protein product: CASSQAGALNTEAFF.

V gene TRBV7-2 combines with J gene TRBJ2-7, with a possible D match to TRBD2 (6 bases). The germline gives CDR1 SGHTA, CDR2 FQGNSA. Trimming shortened V by 5 bases and J by 3 bases, and 8 bases separated the two germline ends. There are 12 residues in the CDR3. CDR3: CASSRDFYEQYF. The CDR3, as DNA: TGTGCCAGCAGCCGGGACTTCTACGAGCAGTACTTC. The variable domain in full, with the rest retrieved from reference TRBV7-2 and TRBJ2-7, is GAGVSQSPSNKVTEKGKDVELRCDPISGHTALYWYRQSLGQGLEFLIYFQGNSAPDKSGLPSDRFSAERTGGSVSTLTIQRTQQEDSAVYLCASSRDFYEQYFGPGTRLTVT.

The rearrangement uses TRBV28 and TRBJ2-7; D may be TRBD2 (5 bases). The length of the CDR3 is 16 residues. CDR1 is MDHEN, CDR2 SYDVKM, per germline. V lost 7 bases and J lost 4, with 23 bases in between. Here the CDR3 DNA reads TGTGCCAGCAACCATCGGGGATCGAGGCGAACTTACGAGCAGTACTTC. This encodes CASNHRGSRRTYEQYF.

The rearrangement uses TRBV28 and TRBJ2-7; 11 nucleotides match TRBD2. There are 17 residues in the CDR3. Germline CDR1 is MDHEN and CDR2 is SYDVKM. The V and J ends lost 4 bases and 3 bases, in that order; junction bases with no gene match: 11. DNA for the CDR3: TGTGCCAGCAGTTCCTATAAACTAGCGGGAGCCGTCTACGAGCAGTACTTC. It encodes CASSSYKLAGAVYEQYF.

The V and J genes are TRBV6-1 and TRBJ1-5; 8 bases are a match to TRBD1. The CDR3 is 13 residues long. With 8 bases clipped from V and 4 bases from J, the junction kept 4 bases outside the gene matches. Germline lookup yields CDR1 MNHNS and CDR2 SASEGT. This chain's CDR3 is CASRTGLNQPQHF. CDR3 sequence (DNA): TGTGCCAGCCGGACAGGGCTAAATCAGCCCCAGCATTTT.

This chain connects TRBV6-5 to TRBJ2-7, with 9 bases matching TRBD1. The CDR3 is 14 residues long. V dropped 6 bases and J dropped 1; count of bases not matched to a gene: 4. Germline CDR1 reads MNHEY; CDR2 reads SVGAGI. The CDR3 is CASSRQGDSYEQYF. In nucleotides, the CDR3 is TGTGCCAGCAGCAGACAGGGGGATTCCTACGAGCAGTACTTC.

The chain is built from TRBV19 and TRBJ2-1; TRBD1 matches 8 bases. Germline trimming cut 3 bases from V and 5 bases from J; bases unmatched to any gene: 9. CDR1 is LNHDA and CDR2 is SQIVND in the germline V gene (reference sequence). The CDR3 consists of 16 residues. DNA for the CDR3: TGTGCCAGTAGTATCTTCGGACAGGGTTCGGACAATGAGCAGTTCTTC. The encoded protein is CASSIFGQGSDNEQFF.

In DNA form, the CDR3 reads TGTGCCAGCTCCCTCGACAGGGGGAATCAGCCCCAGCATTTT. This translates into CASSLDRGNQPQHF. The J gene is TRBJ1-5, the V gene TRBV18; TRBD1 agrees at 9 bases. This CDR3 contains 14 residues. Germline V gene lookup returns CDR1 KGHSH and CDR2 LQKENI. V lost 6 bases to trimming and J lost 4 bases; unmatched junction nucleotides: 4.

V gene TRBV7-3 combines with J gene TRBJ2-6, with D tentatively TRBD1 or TRBD2 (5 bases each). Trimming took off 5 bases at V and 2 bases at J, with 19 bases between the two ends. The CDR3 extends over 18 amino acids. Looked up from germline, CDR1 is SGHTA and CDR2 is FQGTGA. The CDR3 nucleotides are TGTGCCAGCAGCACCACCGGGACCCAAGGGCCTGGGGCCAACGTCCTGACTTTC. Encoded protein: CASSTTGTQGPGANVLTF. Full variable domain (remainder filled in from reference TRBV7-3 and TRBJ2-6): GAGVSQTPSNKVTEKGKYVELRCDPISGHTALYWYRQSLGQGPEFLIYFQGTGAADDSGLPNDRFFAVRPEGSVSTLKIQRTERGDSAVYLCASSTTGTQGPGANVLTFGAGSRLTVL.

The V gene is TRBV28, the J gene TRBJ1-2, with TRBD1 identical over 9 bases. Per germline, CDR1 MDHEN and CDR2 SYDVKM. The J segment lost 7 bases and the V segment lost 5 bases, leaving 5 bases of the junction unmatched. The CDR3 loop spans 13 amino acids. The CDR3 DNA is TGTGCCAGCAGTCAGGGACAGGGAGCTGGCTACACCTTC. As protein: CASSQGQGAGYTF.

This chain joins TRBV2 and TRBJ2-3; TRBD2 matches at 10 bases. The CDR3 loop spans 15 amino acids. The V gene end was trimmed by 3 bases and the J gene end by 2 bases; junction bases not matched to a gene: 2. Germline CDR1 SNHLY, CDR2 FYNNEI. CDR3 coding DNA: TGTGCCAGCAGTGAGGGACTAGCGATCACAGATACGCAGTATTTT. Amino acid sequence: CASSEGLAITDTQYF.

J is TRBJ1-4 and V is TRBV5-1; a weak D match, TRBD1 (5 bases). Trimming shortened V by 3 bases and J by 1 base, and 7 bases separated the two germline ends. There are 14 residues in the CDR3. Germline V gene data show CDR1 as SGHRS and CDR2 as YFSETQ. The CDR3 loop reads CASSYQGTNEKLFF. CDR3 DNA sequence: TGCGCCAGCAGCTATCAGGGAACTAATGAAAAACTGTTTTTT.

V and J are TRBV5-1 and TRBJ2-7; 11 positions match TRBD1. Trimming took 5 bases from V and 4 from J; bases not matched to a gene: 5. This CDR3 has 14 amino acids. From germline, CDR1 is SGHRS and CDR2 YFSETQ. Here the CDR3 DNA reads TGCGCCAGCAGATCGGGACAGGGGGTTTACGAGCAGTACTTC. Its translation is CASRSGQGVYEQYF.

The gene calls are TRBV10-1 and TRBJ1-1; D perhaps matches TRBD1 (6 bases). Trimming left V 4 bases short and J 5 bases short, with 11 bases between. This CDR3 comprises 13 residues. The germline V gene encodes CDR1 WNHNN and CDR2 SYGVQD (reference sequence). This CDR3 reads CASSGPTGTEAFF. The CDR3 nucleotides read TGCGCCAGCAGTGGTCCAACAGGGACTGAAGCTTTCTTT.

This chain joins TRBV27 and TRBJ1-5; the D is unclear. The CDR3 covers 13 residues. Germline CDR1 reads MNHEY; CDR2 reads SMNVEV (reference sequence). The V gene lost 4 bases and the J gene lost 3 bases, with 7 bases spanning the gap. CDR3 residues: CASSYSVNQPQHF. The CDR3 DNA reads TGTGCCAGCAGTTACTCGGTCAATCAGCCCCAGCATTTT.

J is TRBJ2-6 and V is TRBV9; D not certain. V shed 4 bases and J shed 4 bases, with 9 bases lying between them. This CDR3 is 14 amino acids long. Germline loops: CDR1 SGDLS, CDR2 YYNGEE. CDR3 nucleotide sequence: TGTGCCAGCAGCCCAGATAGGGGGGCCAACGTCCTGACTTTC. Protein: CASSPDRGANVLTF. Full variable domain (rest looked up from reference TRBV9 and TRBJ2-6): DSGVTQTPKHLITATGQRVTLRCSPRSGDLSVYWYQQSLDQGLQFLIQYYNGEERAKGNILERFSAQQFPDLHSELNLSSLELGDSALYFCASSPDRGANVLTFGAGSRLTVL.